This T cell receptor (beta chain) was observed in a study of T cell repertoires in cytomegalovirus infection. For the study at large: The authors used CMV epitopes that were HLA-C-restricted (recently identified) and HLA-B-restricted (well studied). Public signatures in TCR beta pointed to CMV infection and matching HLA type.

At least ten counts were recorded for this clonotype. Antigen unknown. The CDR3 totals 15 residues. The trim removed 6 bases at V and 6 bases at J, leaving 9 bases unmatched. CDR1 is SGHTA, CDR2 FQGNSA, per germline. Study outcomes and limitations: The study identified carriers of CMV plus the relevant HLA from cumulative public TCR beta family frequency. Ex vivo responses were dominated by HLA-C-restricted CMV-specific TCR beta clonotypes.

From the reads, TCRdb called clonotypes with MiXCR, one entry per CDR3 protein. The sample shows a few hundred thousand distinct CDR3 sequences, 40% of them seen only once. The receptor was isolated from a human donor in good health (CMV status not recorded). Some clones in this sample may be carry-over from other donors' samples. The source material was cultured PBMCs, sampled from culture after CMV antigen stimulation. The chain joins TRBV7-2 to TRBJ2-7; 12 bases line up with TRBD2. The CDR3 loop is CASRPRLAGEAEQYF. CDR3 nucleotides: TGTGCCAGCAGGCCACGACTAGCGGGGGAAGCCGAGCAGTACTTC.